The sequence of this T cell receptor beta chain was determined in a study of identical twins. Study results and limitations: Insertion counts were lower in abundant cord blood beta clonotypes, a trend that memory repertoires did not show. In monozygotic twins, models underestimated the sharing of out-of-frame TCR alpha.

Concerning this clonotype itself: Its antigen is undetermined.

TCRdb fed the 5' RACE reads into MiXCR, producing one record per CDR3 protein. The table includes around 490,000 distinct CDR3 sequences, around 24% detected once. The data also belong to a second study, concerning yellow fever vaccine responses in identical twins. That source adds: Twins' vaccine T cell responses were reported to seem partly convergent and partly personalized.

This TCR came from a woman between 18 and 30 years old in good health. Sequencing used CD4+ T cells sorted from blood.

CDR3 residues: CASSTPGLAGYNEQFF. CDR3 DNA: TGTGCCAGCAGCACCCCGGGACTAGCGGGTTACAATGAGCAGTTCTTC. The gene calls are TRBV7-9 and TRBJ2-1; 12 bases match TRBD2. The junction had 6 bases not matched to a gene; V was cut back by 5 bases and J by 4 bases. The CDR3 extends over 16 amino acids. Germline V CDR1 and CDR2: SEHNR, FQNEAQ (reference sequence).